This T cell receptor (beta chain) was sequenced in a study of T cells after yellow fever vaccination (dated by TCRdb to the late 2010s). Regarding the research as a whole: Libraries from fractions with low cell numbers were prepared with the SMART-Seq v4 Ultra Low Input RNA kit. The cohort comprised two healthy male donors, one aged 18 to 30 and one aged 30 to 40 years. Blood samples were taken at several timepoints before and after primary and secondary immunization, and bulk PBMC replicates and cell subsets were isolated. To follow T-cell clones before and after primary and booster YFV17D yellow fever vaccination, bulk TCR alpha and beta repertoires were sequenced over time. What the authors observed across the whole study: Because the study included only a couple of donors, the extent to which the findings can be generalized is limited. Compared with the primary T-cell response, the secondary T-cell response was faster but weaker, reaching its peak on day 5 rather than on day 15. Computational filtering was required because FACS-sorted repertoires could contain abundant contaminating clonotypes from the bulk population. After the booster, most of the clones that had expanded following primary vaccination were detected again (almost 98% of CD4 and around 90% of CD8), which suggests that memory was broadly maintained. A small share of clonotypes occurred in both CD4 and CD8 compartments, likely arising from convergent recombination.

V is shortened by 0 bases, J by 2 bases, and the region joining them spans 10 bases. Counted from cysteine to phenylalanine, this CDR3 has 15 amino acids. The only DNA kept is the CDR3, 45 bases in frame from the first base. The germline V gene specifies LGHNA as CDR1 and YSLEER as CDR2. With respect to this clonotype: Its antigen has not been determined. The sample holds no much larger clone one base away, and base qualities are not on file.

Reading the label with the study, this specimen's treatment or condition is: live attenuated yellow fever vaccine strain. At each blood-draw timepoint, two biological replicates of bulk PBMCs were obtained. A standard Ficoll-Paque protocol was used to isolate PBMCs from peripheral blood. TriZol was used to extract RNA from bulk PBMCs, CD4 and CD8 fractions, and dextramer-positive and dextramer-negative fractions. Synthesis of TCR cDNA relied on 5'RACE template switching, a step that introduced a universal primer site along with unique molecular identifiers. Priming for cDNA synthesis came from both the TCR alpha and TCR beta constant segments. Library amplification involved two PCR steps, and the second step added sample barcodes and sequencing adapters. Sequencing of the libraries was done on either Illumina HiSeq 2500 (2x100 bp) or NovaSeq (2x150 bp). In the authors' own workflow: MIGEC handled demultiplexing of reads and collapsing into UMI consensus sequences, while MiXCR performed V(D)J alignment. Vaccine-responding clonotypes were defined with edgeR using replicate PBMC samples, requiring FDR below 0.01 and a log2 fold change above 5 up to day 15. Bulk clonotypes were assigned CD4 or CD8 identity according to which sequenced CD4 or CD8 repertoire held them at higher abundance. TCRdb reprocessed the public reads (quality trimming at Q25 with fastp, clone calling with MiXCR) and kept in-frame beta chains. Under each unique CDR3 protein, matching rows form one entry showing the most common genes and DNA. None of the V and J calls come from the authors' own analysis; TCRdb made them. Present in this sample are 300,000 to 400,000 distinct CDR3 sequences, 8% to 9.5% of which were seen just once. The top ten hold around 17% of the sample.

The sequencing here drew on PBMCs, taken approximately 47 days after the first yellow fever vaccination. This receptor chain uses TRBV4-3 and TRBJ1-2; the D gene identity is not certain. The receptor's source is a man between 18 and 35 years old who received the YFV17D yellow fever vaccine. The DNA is TGCGCCAGCAGCCAAGAGGGGAACCGCAACTATGGCTACACCTTC. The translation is CASSQEGNRNYGYTF.